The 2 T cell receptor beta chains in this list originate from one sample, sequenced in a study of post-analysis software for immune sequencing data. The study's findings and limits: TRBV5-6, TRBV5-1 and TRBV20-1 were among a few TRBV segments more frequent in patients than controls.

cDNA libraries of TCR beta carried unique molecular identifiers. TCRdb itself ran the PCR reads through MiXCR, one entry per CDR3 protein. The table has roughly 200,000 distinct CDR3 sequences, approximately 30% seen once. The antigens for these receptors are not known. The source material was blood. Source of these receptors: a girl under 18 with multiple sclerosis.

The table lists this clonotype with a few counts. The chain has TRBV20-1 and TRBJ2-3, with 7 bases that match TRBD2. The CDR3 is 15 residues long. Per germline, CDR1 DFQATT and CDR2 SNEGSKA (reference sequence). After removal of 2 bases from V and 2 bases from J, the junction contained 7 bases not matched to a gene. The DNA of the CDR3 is TGCAGTGCTAGATCGGCTAGCGGACTCACAGATACGCAGTATTTT. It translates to CSARSASGLTDTQYF.

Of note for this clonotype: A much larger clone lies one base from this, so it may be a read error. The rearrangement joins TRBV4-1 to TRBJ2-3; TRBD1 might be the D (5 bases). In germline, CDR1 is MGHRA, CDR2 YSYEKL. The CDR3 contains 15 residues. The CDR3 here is CVSSQGIGAVDTQYF. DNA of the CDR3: TGCGTCAGCAGCCAAGGGATTGGGGCCGTAGATACGCAGTATTTT.